This T cell receptor (beta chain) appears in the sequencing data of a study of blood T cell repertoires in COVID-19. Study in general: The study drew acute and convalescent COVID-19 samples from the United States, Italy and Spain.

Authors' data handling: Researchers report that nucleated cell counts were estimated from reference gene primer amplification. Assay: immunoSEQ multiplex PCR; the TCRdb copy retains only in-frame clones and omits some. V and J calls and clone size are copied from that table; D and trimming were computed from the DNA. The repertoire holds about 140,000 clones, with about four fifths as singletons. V was pared by 6 bases and J by 4 bases, with 18 bases between. Germline loops: CDR1 SGHVS, CDR2 FQNEAQ. The CDR3 totals 16 residues. The V gene is TRBV7-8, the J gene TRBJ1-4, with D uncertain. The sequenced sample consisted of peripheral blood. This receptor was taken from a woman in her fifties or sixties with acute or convalescent COVID-19. The CDR3 DNA reads as TGTGCCAGCAGTCTTACTATTGGGAGCTTTAATGAAAAACTGTTTTTT. Translation: CASSLTIGSFNEKLFF.